This T cell receptor beta chain was sequenced for a study of blood T cell repertoires in COVID-19. V lost 3 bases to trimming and J lost 9 bases; unmatched junction nucleotides: 0. The CDR3 runs 13 residues. Profiled with immunoSEQ multiplex PCR; TCRdb holds only in-frame clones, not every one. The table records around 250,000 clones, approximately 82% of them present only once. This rearrangement joins TRBV12-3 or TRBV12-4 to TRBJ1-6, with 9 nucleotides matching TRBD1. Specimen: peripheral blood. The TCR sequence derives from a man aged 25-40 years who had recovered from COVID-19. This chain's CDR3 is CASSLDRGSPLHF. CDR3 sequence (DNA): TGTGCCAGCAGTTTGGACAGGGGTTCACCCCTCCACTTT.